These 28 T cell receptor beta chains were sequenced from one sample in a study of cytomegalovirus exposure and HLA in healthy donors. With 60 Vbeta and 13 Jbeta primers, the PCR was carried out. Profiled with immunoSEQ multiplex PCR; TCRdb holds only in-frame clones, not every one. The table includes around 110,000 clones, around 66% detected once. Sequenced material: PBMCs. These receptors originate from a woman in her forties in good health and CMV-seropositive.

The genes are TRBV5-1 and TRBJ1-1; D not certain. Germline CDR1 is SGHRS and CDR2 is YFSETQ. This CDR3 contains 12 residues. Trimming took off 1 base at V and 5 bases at J, with 6 bases between the two ends. The CDR3 DNA sequence: TGCGCCAGCAGCTTGCGGGGAACTGAAGCTTTCTTT. This translates into CASSLRGTEAFF.

This chain connects TRBV28 to TRBJ2-1, with D maybe TRBD1 (7 bases). The CDR3 covers 15 residues. Germline values: CDR1 MDHEN, CDR2 SYDVKM. Trimming stripped 6 bases from V and 6 bases from J, with 18 bases between. The CDR3 spells CASRLWRGPPNEQFF. The CDR3 bases are TGTGCCAGCAGGTTGTGGAGGGGGCCCCCCAATGAGCAGTTCTTC. The whole variable domain, remainder taken from reference TRBV28 and TRBJ2-1, is DVKVTQSSRYLVKRTGEKVFLECVQDMDHENMFWYRQDPGLGLRLIYFSYDVKMKEKGDIPEGYSVSREKKERFSLILESASTNQTSMYLCASRLWRGPPNEQFFGPGTRLTVL.

The V gene is TRBV10-2, the J gene TRBJ1-3; 7 positions agree with TRBD1. J was trimmed by 0 bases and V by 10 bases; bases with no gene match: 9. CDR3 size: 15 residues. Germline V CDR1 and CDR2: WSHSY, SAAADI. CDR3 in amino acids: CATAEGQSSGNTIYF. In DNA form, the CDR3 reads TGCGCCACCGCGGAGGGACAGAGCTCTGGAAACACCATATATTTT.

As to this clone: The sample has other DNA sequences that encode this CDR3 too. V and J are TRBV6-5 and TRBJ1-2, with 9 bases that match TRBD1. Germline V gene sequence: CDR1 MNHEY, CDR2 SVGAGI. Losses at the gene ends were 0 bases for V and 8 bases for J; bases not matched to a gene: 1. CDR3 length equals 13 residues. CDR3 nucleotide sequence: TGTGCCAGCAGTTACTCGACAGGGGGAGGCTACACCTTC. It encodes CASSYSTGGGYTF.

This clone occurred a few times. The chain links TRBV6-1 to TRBJ2-7; 7 bases map to TRBD1. The trim removed 2 bases at V and 3 bases at J, leaving 1 base unmatched. Germline V gives CDR1 MNHNS, CDR2 SASEGT. The CDR3 is made up of 13 amino acids. The CDR3 bases are TGTGCCAGCAGTGAAAACAGGGGCTACGAGCAGTACTTC. Its protein is CASSENRGYEQYF.

Note on this clone: One end of the junction is discordant with germline, which a read error may explain. The rearrangement joins TRBV27 to TRBJ1-6; 9 bases match TRBD1. CDR3 length: 16 residues. CDR1 MNHEY and CDR2 SMNVEV come from the germline V gene (reference sequence). The CDR3 DNA reads as TGTGCCAGCAGCTTATACCGGGACAGGGATAATTCACCCCTCCACTTT. Translated, it gives CASSLYRDRDNSPLHF.

This clone was detected only a few times. The chain is built from TRBV5-1 and TRBJ2-7; 8 bases are a match to TRBD1. The CDR3 has 13 amino acids. V was clipped by 5 bases and J by 6 bases; unmatched bases: 7. Germline V CDR1 and CDR2: SGHRS, YFSETQ. CDR3 loop: CASRPGQGGEQYF. The CDR3 nucleotides read TGCGCCAGCAGACCCGGACAGGGCGGCGAGCAGTACTTC.

The CDR3 loop is CASTRLAGGYNEQFF. DNA for the CDR3: TGTGCCAGCACCCGACTAGCGGGAGGCTACAATGAGCAGTTCTTC. The chain has TRBV27 and TRBJ2-1; 13 bases are shared with TRBD2. With V trimmed by 7 bases and J by 3 bases, 3 bases remained unmatched. Germline CDR1 and CDR2: MNHEY and SMNVEV (reference sequence). The CDR3 extends over 15 amino acids.

The chain employs TRBV7-6 and TRBJ2-7; a possible D gene is TRBD2 (7 bases). V was pared by 1 base and J by 5 bases, with 18 bases between. The CDR3 totals 16 residues. In germline, CDR1 is SGHVS, CDR2 FNYEAQ. The CDR3 region has the DNA TGTGCCAGCAGCTTAGGTGGGGGGGCTAGCGGCCACGAGCAGTACTTC. Translation gives CASSLGGGASGHEQYF.

The chain couples TRBV5-1 to TRBJ2-4; possibly TRBD1 for D (5 bases). V lost 1 base and J lost 7, with 15 bases in between. The CDR3 covers 15 residues. Germline V CDR1 and CDR2: SGHRS, YFSETQ. The CDR3 DNA reads TGCGCCAGCAGCTTGAAACATCAGGGCCCGAACATTCAGTACTTC. This codes for CASSLKHQGPNIQYF.

This sequence joins TRBV25-1 and TRBJ2-1; 7 bases line up with TRBD2. Germline CDR1 and CDR2: MGHDK and SYGVNS. Trimming cost V 2 bases and J 6 bases; bases outside gene matches: 7. The CDR3 extends over 15 amino acids. CDR3 protein: CASSEGGETGNEQFF. CDR3 in DNA: TGTGCCAGCAGTGAAGGGGGGGAAACGGGCAATGAGCAGTTCTTC.

This clone turned up a few times. The chain combines TRBV5-1 with TRBJ1-5; 10 nucleotides align to TRBD1. Trimming at V came to 4 bases and at J to 3 bases, leaving 4 bases not matched to a gene. CDR1 and CDR2 from the germline V gene are SGHRS and YFSETQ. The CDR3 loop spans 15 amino acids. CDR3 amino acids: CASSLGQGHNQPQHF. CDR3 nucleotide sequence: TGCGCCAGCAGCCTGGGACAGGGGCACAATCAGCCCCAGCATTTT.

V is TRBV30 and J is TRBJ2-5; 11 bases agree with TRBD1. The DNA end is more similar to TRBJ2-7, so the J call may be wrong. The germline CDR1 and CDR2 sequences are GTSNPN and SVGIG (reference sequence). This CDR3 comprises 13 residues. The CDR3 DNA sequence: TGTGCCTGGACGGGACAGGGGGCCTACGAGCAGTACTTC. Protein sequence: CAWTGQGAYEQYF.

This clone was counted only a few times. This rearrangement joins TRBV9 to TRBJ2-7, with TRBD2 matching over 11 bases. In germline, CDR1 is SGDLS, CDR2 YYNGEE. J was trimmed by 3 bases and V by 4 bases; bases with no gene match: 6. The CDR3 totals 15 residues. CDR3 sequence (DNA): TGTGCCAGCAGCCCAGGTACTAGCGGGAGCTACGAGCAGTACTTC. Translated, it gives CASSPGTSGSYEQYF.

The chain carries TRBV7-2 and TRBJ2-7, with unresolved D. There are 13 residues in the CDR3. CDR1 SGHTA and CDR2 FQGNSA come from the germline V gene. Trimming shortened V by 5 bases and J by 0 bases, and 8 bases separated the two germline ends. The CDR3 spells CASSQSHSYEQYF. CDR3 DNA sequence: TGTGCCAGCAGCCAATCCCACTCCTACGAGCAGTACTTC. Full variable domain (outside the CDR3, taken from reference TRBV7-2 and TRBJ2-7): GAGVSQSPSNKVTEKGKDVELRCDPISGHTALYWYRQSLGQGLEFLIYFQGNSAPDKSGLPSDRFSAERTGGSVSTLTIQRTQQEDSAVYLCASSQSHSYEQYFGPGTRLTVT.

This rearrangement joins TRBV5-1 to TRBJ1-4, with 7 bases fitting TRBD1. CDR1 SGHRS and CDR2 YFSETQ come from the germline V gene. This CDR3 spans 15 amino acids. V shed 2 bases, J shed 0 bases, and the junction held 1 base outside the gene matches. The CDR3 nucleotides read TGCGCCAGCAGCTTCCAGGGGGCAACTAATGAAAAACTGTTTTTT. Translation: CASSFQGATNEKLFF.

The genes are TRBV11-3 and TRBJ2-2, with TRBD1 as a possible D gene (6 bases). The V end lost 3 bases, the J end lost 6 bases, and 11 bases lay between the germline ends. The CDR3 covers 14 residues. Germline assignment: CDR1 SGHNT and CDR2 YENEEA. CDR3 bases: TGTGCCAGCAGCTTCCACAGGGACGCCGGGGAGCTGTTTTTT. Residues: CASSFHRDAGELFF. The full variable domain, in which reference TRBV11-3 and TRBJ2-2 provide the parts outside the CDR3, is EAGVVQSPRYKIIEKKQPVAFWCNPISGHNTLYWYLQNLGQGPELLIRYENEEAVDDSQLPKDRFSAERLKGVDSTLKIQPAELGDSAVYLCASSFHRDAGELFFGEGSRLTVL.

The chain combines TRBV7-2 with TRBJ1-2; 7 bases are a match to TRBD1. Germline CDR1 SGHTA, CDR2 FQGNSA. This CDR3 comprises 14 residues. V shed 6 bases and J 8 bases; nucleotides not matched to a gene: 12. The CDR3 DNA is TGTGCCAGCAGGGCCTTACGAGGGGGCTGGGGCTACACCTTC. It codes for CASRALRGGWGYTF.

In its sample, this clone was seen a few times. The CDR3 region has the DNA TGTGCCAGCAGCTTAGAAAGGGGGAACACTGAAGCTTTCTTT. The encoded protein is CASSLERGNTEAFF. The V gene is TRBV7-6, the J gene TRBJ1-1, with a possible D match to TRBD1 (5 bases). Germline CDR1 reads SGHVS; CDR2 reads FNYEAQ. CDR3 size: 14 residues. The germline V and J ends were trimmed by 1 base and 1 base, with 7 bases remaining between them.

The CDR3 DNA is TGTGCCAGCAGCCAAGAAAAGGCTAGCGGGAGGGGCGAGCAGTACTTC. Residues: CASSQEKASGRGEQYF. The V call is TRBV4-2, the J call TRBJ2-5; 12 positions match TRBD2. With the DNA end fitting TRBJ2-7 better, the J assignment may be wrong. CDR1 and CDR2 (germline): LGHNA, YNFKEQ. The CDR3 consists of 16 residues.

The chain uses TRBV14 and TRBJ1-2, with 10 bases that match TRBD1. CDR1 is SGHDN and CDR2 is FVKESK in the germline V gene. Losses at the gene ends were 2 bases for V and 4 bases for J; bases not matched to a gene: 10. This CDR3 has 17 residues. The CDR3 region is CASSQRDRGLGTYGYTF. CDR3 bases: TGTGCCAGCAGCCAACGGGACAGGGGATTGGGGACCTATGGCTACACCTTC.

The chain links TRBV29-1 to TRBJ1-1, with D unresolved. The CDR3 contains 12 residues. The V end was cut by 1 base, the J end by 1 base, with 4 bases between. Germline values: CDR1 SQVTM, CDR2 ANQGSEA. CDR3 sequence: CSVEGQNTEAFF. DNA of the CDR3: TGCAGCGTTGAAGGGCAGAACACTGAAGCTTTCTTT.

As regards this clone: The identical CDR3 is also encoded by other nucleotide sequences in the sample. This chain links TRBV5-1 with TRBJ2-2; D is possibly TRBD1 (6 bases). Germline V gene lookup returns CDR1 SGHRS and CDR2 YFSETQ. The length of the CDR3 is 14 residues. V was trimmed by 4 bases and J by 2 bases, leaving 9 bases between them. This chain's CDR3 is CASSPGTNTGELFF. The DNA for the CDR3 is TGCGCCAGCAGCCCCGGGACAAACACCGGGGAGCTGTTTTTT.

The V call is TRBV5-1, the J call TRBJ2-3; no clear D. Trimming pared 0 bases from V and 3 bases from J, leaving 11 bases between. Germline assignment: CDR1 SGHRS and CDR2 YFSETQ. The CDR3 sequence is 15 residues long. The DNA for the CDR3 is TGCGCCAGCAGCTTGGCGGCGGATGGGACAGATACGCAGTATTTT. Encoded protein: CASSLAADGTDTQYF.

The CDR3 here is CASSSTGTGEPFNYGYTF. The CDR3 region has the DNA TGTGCCAGCAGCTCGACCGGGACAGGAGAACCCTTTAACTATGGCTACACCTTC. V and J are TRBV7-6 and TRBJ1-2, with 8 nucleotides matching TRBD1. V shed 4 bases and J 1 base; nucleotides not matched to a gene: 14. The CDR3 consists of 18 residues. From germline, CDR1 is SGHVS and CDR2 FNYEAQ.

The gene calls are TRBV29-1 and TRBJ2-1; the D gene is possibly TRBD1 (6 bases). Germline V gene lookup returns CDR1 SQVTM and CDR2 ANQGSEA. CDR3 length equals 12 residues. V lost 7 bases to trimming and J lost 7 bases, with 14 bases between them. Written as DNA, the CDR3 is TGCAGCGCCGAGGCAGGGGCGAATGAGCAGTTCTTC. Its translation: CSAEAGANEQFF.

The V and J genes are TRBV6-1 and TRBJ2-3; no definite D call. Trimming removed 3 bases at V and 2 bases at J, with 9 bases between. Germline CDR1 is MNHNS and CDR2 is SASEGT. CDR3 length: 14 amino acids. CDR3 sequence: CASSDTTLTDTQYF. CDR3 sequence (DNA): TGTGCCAGCAGTGACACGACTCTCACAGATACGCAGTATTTT.

The rearrangement uses TRBV10-3 and TRBJ2-1; 14 positions agree with TRBD2. The germline V gene encodes CDR1 ENHRY and CDR2 SYGVKD. Trimming removed 11 bases from V and 1 base from J; junction bases left unmatched: 16. This CDR3 comprises 19 residues. The DNA for the CDR3 is TGTGCCCTCTTCCTCGGACTAGCGGGAGGAGCCCCTTCCTACAATGAGCAGTTCTTC. This gives the protein CALFLGLAGGAPSYNEQFF.